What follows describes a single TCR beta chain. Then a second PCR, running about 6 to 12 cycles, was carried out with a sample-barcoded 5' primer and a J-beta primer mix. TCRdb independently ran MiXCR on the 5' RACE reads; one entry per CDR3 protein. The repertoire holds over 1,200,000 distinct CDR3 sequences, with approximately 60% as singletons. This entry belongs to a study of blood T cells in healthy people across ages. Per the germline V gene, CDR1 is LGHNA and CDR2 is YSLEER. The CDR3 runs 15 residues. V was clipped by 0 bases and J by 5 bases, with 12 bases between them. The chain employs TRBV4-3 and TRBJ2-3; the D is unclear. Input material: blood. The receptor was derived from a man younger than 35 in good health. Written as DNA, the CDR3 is TGCGCCAGCAGCCAAGATAGATTAATAGGAGATACGCAGTATTTT. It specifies CASSQDRLIGDTQYF.